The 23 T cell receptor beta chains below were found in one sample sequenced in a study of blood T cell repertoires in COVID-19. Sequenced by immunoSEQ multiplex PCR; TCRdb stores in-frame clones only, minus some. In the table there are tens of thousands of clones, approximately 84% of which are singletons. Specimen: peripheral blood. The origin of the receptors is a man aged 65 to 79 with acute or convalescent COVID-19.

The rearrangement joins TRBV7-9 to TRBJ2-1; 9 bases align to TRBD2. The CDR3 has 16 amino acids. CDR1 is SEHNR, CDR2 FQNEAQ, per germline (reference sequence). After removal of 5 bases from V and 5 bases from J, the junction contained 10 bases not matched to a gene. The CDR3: CASSLPLRTSDNEQFF. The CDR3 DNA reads TGTGCCAGCAGCCTCCCACTGCGGACTAGCGACAATGAGCAGTTCTTC.

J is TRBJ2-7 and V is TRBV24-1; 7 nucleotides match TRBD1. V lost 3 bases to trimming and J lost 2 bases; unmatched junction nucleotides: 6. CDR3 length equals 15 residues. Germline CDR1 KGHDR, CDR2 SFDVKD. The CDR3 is CATSDPRGRTYEQYF. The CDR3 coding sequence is TGTGCCACCAGTGATCCAAGGGGGCGAACCTACGAGCAGTACTTC.

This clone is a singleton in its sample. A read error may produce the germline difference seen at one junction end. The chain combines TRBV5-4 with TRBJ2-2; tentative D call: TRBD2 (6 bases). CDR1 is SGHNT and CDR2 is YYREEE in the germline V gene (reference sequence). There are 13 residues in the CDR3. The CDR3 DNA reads TGTGCCAGCAGCTTAGGAGGGACCGGCGAGCTGTTTTTT. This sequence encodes CASSLGGTGELFF.

CDR3 in amino acids: CASSSYRFRISYEQYV. The CDR3 DNA reads as TGTGCCAGCAGCTCGTACCGGTTCCGTATCTCCTACGAGCAGTACGTC. The gene calls are TRBV5-8 and TRBJ2-7; no clear D. The CDR3 sequence is 16 residues long. Trimming stripped 3 bases from V and 0 bases from J, with 16 bases between. Germline assignment: CDR1 SGHTS and CDR2 YDEGEE.

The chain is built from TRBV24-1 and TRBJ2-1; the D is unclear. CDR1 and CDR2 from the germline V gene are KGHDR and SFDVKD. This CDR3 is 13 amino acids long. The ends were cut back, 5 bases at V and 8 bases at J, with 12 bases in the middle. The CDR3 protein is CATSGGLGDEQFF. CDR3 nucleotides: TGTGCCACCAGTGGCGGTTTAGGCGATGAGCAGTTCTTC.

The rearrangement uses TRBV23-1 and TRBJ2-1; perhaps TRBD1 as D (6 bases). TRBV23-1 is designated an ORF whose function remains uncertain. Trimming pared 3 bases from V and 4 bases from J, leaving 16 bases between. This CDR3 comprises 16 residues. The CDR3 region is CASSHDAGTGYNEQFF. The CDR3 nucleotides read TGCGCCAGCAGTCATGATGCTGGAACAGGGTACAATGAGCAGTTCTTC.

In nucleotides, the CDR3 is TGTGCCAGTAGTATAGTGAACACCAATAATTCACCCCTCCACTTT. It encodes CASSIVNTNNSPLHF. The rearrangement joins TRBV19 to TRBJ1-6; D call uncertain. The ends were cut back, 1 base at V and 5 bases at J, with 9 bases in the middle. Germline V gene lookup returns CDR1 LNHDA and CDR2 SQIVND (reference sequence). The CDR3 length is 15 residues.

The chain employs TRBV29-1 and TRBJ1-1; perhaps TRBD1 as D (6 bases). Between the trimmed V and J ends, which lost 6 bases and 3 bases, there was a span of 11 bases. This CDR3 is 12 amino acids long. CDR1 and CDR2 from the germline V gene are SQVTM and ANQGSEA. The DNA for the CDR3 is TGCAGCGTGGGGGACATCTACACTGAAGCTTTCTTT. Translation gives CSVGDIYTEAFF.

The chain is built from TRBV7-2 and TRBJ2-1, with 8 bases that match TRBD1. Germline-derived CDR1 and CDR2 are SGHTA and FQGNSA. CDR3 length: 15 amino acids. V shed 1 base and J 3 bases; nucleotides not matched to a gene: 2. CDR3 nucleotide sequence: TGTGCCAGCAGCTTAGGGACAGGGTTCTACAATGAGCAGTTCTTC. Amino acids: CASSLGTGFYNEQFF.

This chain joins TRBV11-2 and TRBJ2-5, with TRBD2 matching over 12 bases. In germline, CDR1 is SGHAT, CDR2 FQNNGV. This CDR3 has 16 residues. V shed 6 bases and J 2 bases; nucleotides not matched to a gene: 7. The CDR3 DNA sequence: TGTGCCAGCAGAGGGTTACTAGCGGGGGGACAAGAGACCCAGTACTTC. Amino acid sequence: CASRGLLAGGQETQYF.

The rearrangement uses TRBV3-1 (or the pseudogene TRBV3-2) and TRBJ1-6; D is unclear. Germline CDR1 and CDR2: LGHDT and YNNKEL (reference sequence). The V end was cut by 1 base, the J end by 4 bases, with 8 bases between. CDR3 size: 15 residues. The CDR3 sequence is CASSQGQDYNSPLHF. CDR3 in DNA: TGTGCCAGCAGCCAAGGGCAGGATTATAATTCACCCCTCCACTTT.

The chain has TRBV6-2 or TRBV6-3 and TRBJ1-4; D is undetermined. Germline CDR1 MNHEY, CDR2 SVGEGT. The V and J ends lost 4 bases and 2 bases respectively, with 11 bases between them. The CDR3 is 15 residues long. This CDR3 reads CASSSWSVTNEKLFF. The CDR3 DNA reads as TGTGCCAGCAGTTCCTGGTCGGTGACTAATGAAAAACTGTTTTTT.

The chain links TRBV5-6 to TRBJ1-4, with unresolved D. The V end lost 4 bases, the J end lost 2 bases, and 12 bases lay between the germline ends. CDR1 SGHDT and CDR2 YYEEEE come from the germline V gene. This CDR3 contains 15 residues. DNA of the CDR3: TGTGCCAGCAGCCCCTACTCGAGGACTAATGAAAAACTGTTTTTT. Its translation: CASSPYSRTNEKLFF. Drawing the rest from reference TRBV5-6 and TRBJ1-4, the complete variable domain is DAGVTQSPTHLIKTRGQQVTLRCSPKSGHDTVSWYQQALGQGPQFIFQYYEEEERQRGNFPDRFSGHQFPNYSSELNVNALLLGDSALYLCASSPYSRTNEKLFFGSGTQLSVL.

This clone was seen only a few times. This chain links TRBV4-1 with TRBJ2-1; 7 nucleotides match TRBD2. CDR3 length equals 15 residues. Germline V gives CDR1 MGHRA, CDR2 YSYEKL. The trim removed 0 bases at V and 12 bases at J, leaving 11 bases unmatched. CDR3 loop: CASSQEASGSGGQFF. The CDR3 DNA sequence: TGCGCCAGCAGCCAAGAGGCTAGCGGCAGTGGGGGGCAGTTCTTC.

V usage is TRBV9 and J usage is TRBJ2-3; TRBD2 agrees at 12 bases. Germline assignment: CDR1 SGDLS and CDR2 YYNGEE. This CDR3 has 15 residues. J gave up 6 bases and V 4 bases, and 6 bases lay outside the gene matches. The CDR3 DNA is TGTGCCAGCAGCCCGACTAGCGGGGGTTACGATACGCAGTATTTT. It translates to CASSPTSGGYDTQYF.

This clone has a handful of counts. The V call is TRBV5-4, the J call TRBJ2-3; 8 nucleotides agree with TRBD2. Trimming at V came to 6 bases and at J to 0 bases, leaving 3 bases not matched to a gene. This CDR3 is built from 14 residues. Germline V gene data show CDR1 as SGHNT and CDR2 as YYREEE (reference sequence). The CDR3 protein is CASTQRGSTDTQYF. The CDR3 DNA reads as TGTGCCAGCACCCAGCGGGGGAGCACAGATACGCAGTATTTT.

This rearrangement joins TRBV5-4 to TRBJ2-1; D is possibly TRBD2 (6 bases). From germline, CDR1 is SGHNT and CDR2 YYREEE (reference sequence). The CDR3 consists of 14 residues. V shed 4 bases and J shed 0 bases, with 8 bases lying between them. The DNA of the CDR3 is TGTGCCAGCAGCCCAGCGGGCTCCTACAATGAGCAGTTCTTC. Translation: CASSPAGSYNEQFF.

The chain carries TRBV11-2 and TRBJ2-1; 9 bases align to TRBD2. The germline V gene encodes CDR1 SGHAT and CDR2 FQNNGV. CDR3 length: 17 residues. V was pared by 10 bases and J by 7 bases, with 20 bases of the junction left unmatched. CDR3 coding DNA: TGTGCCATCGCCGCTCATCAAGGCGGGAGGGCCTCGAATGAGCAGTTCTTC. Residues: CAIAAHQGGRASNEQFF.

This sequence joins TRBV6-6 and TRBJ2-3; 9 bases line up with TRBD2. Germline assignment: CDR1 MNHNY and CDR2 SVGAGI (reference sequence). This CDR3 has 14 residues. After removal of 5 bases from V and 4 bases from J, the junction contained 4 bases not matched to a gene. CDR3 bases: TGTGCCAGCAGTATGACTAGCGGTGCAGATACGCAGTATTTT. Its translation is CASSMTSGADTQYF.

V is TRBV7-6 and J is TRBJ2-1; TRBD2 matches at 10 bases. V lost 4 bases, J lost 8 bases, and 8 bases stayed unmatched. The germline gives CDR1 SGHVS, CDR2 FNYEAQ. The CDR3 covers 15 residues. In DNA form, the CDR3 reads TGTGCCAGCAGCTCCACTAGCGGGAATAGCCATGAGCAGTTCTTC. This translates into CASSSTSGNSHEQFF.

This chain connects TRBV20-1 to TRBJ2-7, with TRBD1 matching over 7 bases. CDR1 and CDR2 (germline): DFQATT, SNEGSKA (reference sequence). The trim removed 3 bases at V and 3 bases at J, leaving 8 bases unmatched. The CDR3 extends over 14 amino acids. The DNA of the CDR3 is TGCAGTGCTAGTTGGCAGGGGGATGTCTACGAGCAGTACTTC. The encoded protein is CSASWQGDVYEQYF.

The CDR3 protein is CASSRTGTSSGNTIYF. The CDR3, as DNA: TGTGCCAGTAGTAGGACAGGAACCAGCTCTGGAAACACCATATATTTT. This sequence joins TRBV19 and TRBJ1-3, with 7 bases fitting TRBD1. CDR1 is LNHDA, CDR2 SQIVND, per germline (reference sequence). This CDR3 comprises 16 residues. V shed 4 bases and J 0 bases; nucleotides not matched to a gene: 6.

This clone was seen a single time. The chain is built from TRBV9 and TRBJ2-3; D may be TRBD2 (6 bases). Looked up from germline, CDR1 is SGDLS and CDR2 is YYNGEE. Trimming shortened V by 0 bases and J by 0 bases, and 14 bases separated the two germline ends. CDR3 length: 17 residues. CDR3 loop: CASSVVTAGSSTDTQYF. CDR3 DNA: TGTGCCAGCAGCGTAGTAACAGCGGGTTCTAGCACAGATACGCAGTATTTT.